The subject of this entry is one TCR beta chain. Per the original data handling: Scientists estimated how many nucleated cells there were by amplifying reference gene primers. Profiling relied on immunoSEQ multiplex PCR, and the TCRdb table lists in-frame clones only, not all of them. For V, J and clone size, that table is used; D and trimming come from the DNA. The sample records 140,000 or so clones, approximately 80% being singletons. The entry originates in a study of blood T cell repertoires in COVID-19. Study information: Italy, Spain and the United States were the sources of the convalescent and acute COVID-19 samples. T cells, B-cell-depleted T cells, or PBMCs supplied cDNA or gDNA.

CDR1 is SGHNT and CDR2 is YYREEE in the germline V gene (reference sequence). Trimming left V 2 bases short and J 4 bases short, with 7 bases between. CDR3 length: 13 amino acids. Sequenced input: peripheral blood. The rearrangement uses TRBV5-4 and TRBJ1-3; no firm D call. The TCR comes from a man aged 55 to 70 with active or convalescent COVID-19. The chain's CDR3 is CASSLEEGNTIYF. As DNA, the CDR3 is TGTGCCAGCAGCTTAGAAGAGGGAAACACCATATATTTT.